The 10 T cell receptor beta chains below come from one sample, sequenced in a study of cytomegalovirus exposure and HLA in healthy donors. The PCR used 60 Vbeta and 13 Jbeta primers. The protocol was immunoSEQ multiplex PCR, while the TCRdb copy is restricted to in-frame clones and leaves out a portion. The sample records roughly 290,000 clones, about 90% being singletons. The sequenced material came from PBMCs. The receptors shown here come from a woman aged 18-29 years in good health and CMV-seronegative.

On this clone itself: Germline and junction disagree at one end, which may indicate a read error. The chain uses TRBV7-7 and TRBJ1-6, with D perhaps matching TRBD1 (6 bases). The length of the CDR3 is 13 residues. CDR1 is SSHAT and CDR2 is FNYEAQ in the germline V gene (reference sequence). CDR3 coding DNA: TGTGCTAGCAGCAGGGGAAACAATTCACCCCTCCACTTT. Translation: CASSRGNNSPLHF.

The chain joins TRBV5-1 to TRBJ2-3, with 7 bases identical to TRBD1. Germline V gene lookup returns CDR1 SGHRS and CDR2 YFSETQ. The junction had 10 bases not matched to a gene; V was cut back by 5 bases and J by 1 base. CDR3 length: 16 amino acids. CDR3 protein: CASRPLTGVRTDTQYF. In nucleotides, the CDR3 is TGCGCCAGCAGACCCCTTACAGGGGTCCGCACAGATACGCAGTATTTT.

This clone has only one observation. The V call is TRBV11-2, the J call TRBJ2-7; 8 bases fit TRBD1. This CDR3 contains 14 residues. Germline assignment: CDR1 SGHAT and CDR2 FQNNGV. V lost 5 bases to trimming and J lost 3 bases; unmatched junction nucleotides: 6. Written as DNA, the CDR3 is TGTGCCAGCAGCCCAACGGGACAGGTCTACGAGCAGTACTTC. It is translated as CASSPTGQVYEQYF.

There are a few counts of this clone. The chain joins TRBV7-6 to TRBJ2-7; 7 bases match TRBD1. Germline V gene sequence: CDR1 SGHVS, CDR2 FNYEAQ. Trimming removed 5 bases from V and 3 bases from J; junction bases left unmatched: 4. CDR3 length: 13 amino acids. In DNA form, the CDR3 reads TGTGCCAGCAGCGAATGGGACAGCTACGAGCAGTACTTC. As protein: CASSEWDSYEQYF.

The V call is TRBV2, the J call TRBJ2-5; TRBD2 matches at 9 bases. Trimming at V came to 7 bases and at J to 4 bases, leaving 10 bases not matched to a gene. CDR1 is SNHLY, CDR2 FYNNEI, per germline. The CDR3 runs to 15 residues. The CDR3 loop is CASTPQVLAGETQYF. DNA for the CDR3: TGTGCCAGCACCCCACAAGTACTAGCGGGAGAGACCCAGTACTTC.

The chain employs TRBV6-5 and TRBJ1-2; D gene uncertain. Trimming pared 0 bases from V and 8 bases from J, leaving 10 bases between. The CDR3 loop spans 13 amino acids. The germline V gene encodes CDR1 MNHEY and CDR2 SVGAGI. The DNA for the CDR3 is TGTGCCAGCAGTTACTCGCAACTTCAAGGCTACACCTTC. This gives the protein CASSYSQLQGYTF.

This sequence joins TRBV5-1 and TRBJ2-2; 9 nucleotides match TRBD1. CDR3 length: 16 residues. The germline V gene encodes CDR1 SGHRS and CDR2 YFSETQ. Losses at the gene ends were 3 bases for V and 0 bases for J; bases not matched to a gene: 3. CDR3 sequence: CASSWTGAPNTGELFF. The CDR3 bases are TGCGCCAGCAGCTGGACAGGGGCCCCGAACACCGGGGAGCTGTTTTTT.

In nucleotides, the CDR3 is TGTGCCAGCAGCTCTAGGACAGGGCACGAGCAGTACTTC. It codes for CASSSRTGHEQYF. V gene TRBV7-3 combines with J gene TRBJ2-5; TRBD1 matches at 8 bases. The J call may be in error: the DNA end matches TRBJ2-7 better. The CDR3 runs to 13 residues. The germline gives CDR1 SGHTA, CDR2 FQGTGA.

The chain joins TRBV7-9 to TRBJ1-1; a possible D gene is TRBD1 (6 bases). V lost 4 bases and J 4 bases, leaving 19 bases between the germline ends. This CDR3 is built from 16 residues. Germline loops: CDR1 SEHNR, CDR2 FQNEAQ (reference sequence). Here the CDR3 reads CASSSPWEGGRTEAFF. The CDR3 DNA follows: TGTGCCAGCAGCTCCCCCTGGGAAGGGGGTCGCACTGAAGCTTTCTTT.

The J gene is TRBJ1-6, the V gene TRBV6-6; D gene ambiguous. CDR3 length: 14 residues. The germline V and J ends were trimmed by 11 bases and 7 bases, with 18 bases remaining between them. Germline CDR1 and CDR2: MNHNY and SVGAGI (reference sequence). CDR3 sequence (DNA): TGTGCCGTAGCGTCGCTTAAGGGAAATTCACCCCTCCACTTT. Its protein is CAVASLKGNSPLHF.